This TCR beta chain stems from a study of blood T cells in healthy people across ages. A sample-barcoded 5' primer and a J-beta primer mix were used in a second PCR of about 7 to 12 cycles. MiXCR, applied by TCRdb to the 5' RACE reads, yields one record per CDR3 protein. The sample lists under 800,000 distinct CDR3 sequences, around 40% occurring once. Concerning this clonotype: Its antigen is unidentified.

Findings and limits, study-wide: Without sorted subsets, naive and antigen-experienced compartments could not be conclusively compared.

There are 13 residues in the CDR3. Germline CDR1 and CDR2: MNHEY and SVGAGI. V was pared by 6 bases and J by 2 bases, with 9 bases between. V usage is TRBV6-5 and J usage is TRBJ2-3, with a possible D match to TRBD1 (5 bases). The specimen was blood. The receptor's source is a woman aged 60-75 years in good health. The DNA of the CDR3 is TGTGCCAGCAGAGAACAGGCCACAGATACGCAGTATTTT. Protein sequence: CASREQATDTQYF.